A selection of T cell receptor beta chains follows, all from one sample in a study of technical replicates of blood from a handful of donors. Clones were read by immunoSEQ multiplex PCR, and TCRdb kept only the in-frame ones, dropping some. The data contain fewer than 85,000 clones, about 96% of them seen just once; the ten biggest clones take up 0.3% to 0.35%. Source material: T cells isolated from PBMCs. Receptors were obtained from a human donor in good health. The CDR3 runs from the conserved cysteine through the conserved F or W. D genes are given only for firm matches. A clone size is listed for some rows: how often the clone was seen (once, few, many), or a class if it is expanded.

CDR3 protein	CDR3 DNA	D gene	J gene	clone size	V gene	CDR3 length
CASSPGIRDTEAFF	TGTGCCAGCTCACCTGGAATCCGGGACACTGAAGCTTTCTTT	-	TRBJ1-1	once	TRBV18	14
CANHGRGETQYF	TGTGCCAACCATGGGAGAGGGGAGACCCAGTACTTC	-	TRBJ2-5	-	TRBV2	12
CASSLAGQGRNQPQHF	TGTGCCAGCAGCTTGGCAGGGCAGGGAAGAAATCAGCCCCAGCATTTT	-	TRBJ1-5	-	TRBV5-5	16
CASSFPRGGAYGYTF	TGTGCCAGCAGCTTCCCCCGAGGAGGGGCCTATGGCTACACCTTC	-	TRBJ1-2	-	TRBV7-9	15
CASSDTGVTGELFF	TGTGCCAGCAGTGACACGGGGGTCACCGGGGAGCTGTTTTTT	-	TRBJ2-2	-	TRBV6-4	14
CASSSGGREGNEQFF	TGTGCCAGCAGCTCCGGGGGGCGGGAGGGGAATGAGCAGTTCTTC	TRBD2	TRBJ2-1	-	TRBV9	15
CASAGRVSSGNTIYF	TGTGCCAGCGCCGGCCGGGTTAGCTCTGGAAACACCATATATTTT	-	TRBJ1-3	-	TRBV6-1	15
CASERASGRGDEQFF	TGTGCCAGCGAAAGGGCTAGCGGGAGGGGGGATGAGCAGTTCTTC	TRBD2	TRBJ2-1	once	TRBV2	15
CASSMTPGDSYGYTF	TGTGCCAGTAGTATGACCCCAGGGGATTCCTATGGCTACACCTTC	-	TRBJ1-2	once	TRBV19	15
CASSQGASGRADTQYF	TGCGCCAGCAGCCAAGGGGCTAGCGGGAGGGCAGATACGCAGTATTTT	TRBD2	TRBJ2-3	-	TRBV4-3	16
CASSSGQRHSNQPQHF	TGCGCCAGCAGCTCAGGACAGCGACATAGCAATCAGCCCCAGCATTTT	-	TRBJ1-5	-	TRBV4-1	16
CASSTTGGYGYTF	TGTGCCAGCAGTACCACGGGTGGCTATGGCTACACCTTC	-	TRBJ1-2	-	TRBV6-5	13
CASIPGQGIAGLEAFF	TGTGCCAGCATCCCGGGACAGGGGATAGCCGGGTTAGAAGCTTTCTTT	TRBD1	TRBJ1-1	-	TRBV2	16
CASLDSTLKAFF	TGTGCCAGCCTGGACAGCACCCTGAAAGCTTTCTTT	-	TRBJ1-1	-	TRBV28	12
CASRASGSDEKLFF	TGTGCCAGCAGGGCATCGGGGTCAGATGAAAAACTGTTTTTT	-	TRBJ1-4	-	TRBV7-9	14
CASSLDYQNNEQFF	TGTGCCAGCAGCTTAGACTACCAAAATAATGAGCAGTTCTTC	-	TRBJ2-1	once	TRBV11-2	14
CASSVEGHHEKLFF	TGTGCCAGCAGCGTAGAGGGACACCATGAAAAACTGTTTTTT	-	TRBJ1-4	-	TRBV9	14
CASSHRAWRKTNYGYTF	TGCGCCAGCAGCCACCGTGCCTGGAGAAAGACTAACTATGGCTACACCTTC	-	TRBJ1-2	-	TRBV4-1	17
CASSLTSGNYEQYF	TGTGCCAGCAGTCTCACTAGCGGAAACTACGAGCAGTACTTC	TRBD2	TRBJ2-7	-	TRBV9	14
CASSKRQGAGEQFF	TGTGCCAGTAGTAAACGACAGGGGGCGGGAGAGCAGTTCTTC	TRBD1	TRBJ2-1	-	TRBV19	14
CAWSDNGGSYEQYF	TGTGCCTGGAGTGATAACGGCGGATCCTACGAGCAGTACTTC	-	TRBJ2-7	-	TRBV30	14
CASSYFRGPAFF	TGTGCCAGCAGTTATTTTCGCGGGCCAGCTTTCTTT	-	TRBJ1-1	-	TRBV6-6	12
CASRPNRGSEQYF	TGTGCCAGCAGGCCCAACAGGGGGAGCGAGCAGTACTTC	TRBD1	TRBJ2-7	-	TRBV7-6	13
CASSLGAGGSNEQFF	TGTGCCAGCAGCTTAGGAGCGGGAGGCAGTAATGAGCAGTTCTTC	TRBD2	TRBJ2-1	-	TRBV7-9	15
CASSLGQGAYGYTF	TGTGCCAGCAGCTTGGGACAGGGGGCCTATGGCTACACCTTC	TRBD1	TRBJ1-2	-	TRBV5-8	14
CASSLQGARNTIYF	TGTGCCAGCAGCTTACAGGGGGCGCGGAACACCATATATTTT	TRBD1	TRBJ1-3	-	TRBV7-2	14
CASSTSGKGYEQYF	TGTGCCAGCAGCACTAGCGGAAAGGGCTACGAGCAGTACTTC	TRBD2	TRBJ2-7	once	TRBV28	14
CASSPPYRTEAFF	TGTGCCAGCAGTCCCCCCTACAGGACTGAAGCTTTCTTT	-	TRBJ1-1	-	TRBV27	13
CASSGGQGLGEQYF	TGTGCCAGCAGCGGGGGACAGGGGCTTGGCGAGCAGTACTTC	TRBD1	TRBJ2-7	-	TRBV9	14